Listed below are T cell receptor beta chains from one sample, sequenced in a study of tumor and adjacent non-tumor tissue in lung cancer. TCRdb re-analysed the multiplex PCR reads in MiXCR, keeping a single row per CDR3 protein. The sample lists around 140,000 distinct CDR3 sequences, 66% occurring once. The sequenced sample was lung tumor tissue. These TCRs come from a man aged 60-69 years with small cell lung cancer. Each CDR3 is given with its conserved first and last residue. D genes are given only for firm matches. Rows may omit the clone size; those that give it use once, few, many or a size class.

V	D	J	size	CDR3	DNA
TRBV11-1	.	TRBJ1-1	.	CASSKEGSTEGFF	TGTGCCAGCAGCAAAGAGGGAAGTACTGAAGGGTTCTTT
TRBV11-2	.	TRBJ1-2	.	CAGSSDGGYGYTF	TGTGCCGGCAGCTCCGACGGGGGATATGGCTACACCTTC
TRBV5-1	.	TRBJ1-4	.	CASSLGGSLGKPFF	TGCGCCAGCAGCTTGGGAGGGTCCCTTGGGAAACCGTTTTTC
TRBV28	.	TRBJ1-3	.	CANSLIGGSGNTIYF	TGTGCCAACTCCTTGATAGGGGGATCTGGAAACACCATATATTTT
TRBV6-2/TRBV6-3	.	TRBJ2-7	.	CASSHEGRGAVKQYF	TGTGCCAGCAGTCACGAGGGACGGGGGGCGGTGAAGCAGTACTTC
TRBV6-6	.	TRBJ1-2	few	CASKEGQALHYGYTF	TGTGCCAGCAAGGAGGGGCAGGCATTGCACTATGGCTACACCTTC
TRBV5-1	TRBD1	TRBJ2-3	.	CASSGQGATDTQYF	TGCGCCAGCAGCGGGCAGGGGGCGACAGATACGCAGTATTTT
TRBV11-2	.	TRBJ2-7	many	CASAGGYERYF	TGTGCCAGCGCCGGGGGCTACGAGCGGTACTTC
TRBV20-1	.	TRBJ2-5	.	CSASEARVTQYF	TGCAGTGCTAGTGAAGCTAGAGTGACCCAGTACTTC
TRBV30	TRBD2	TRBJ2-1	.	CAWILTAGRPGEQFF	TGTGCCTGGATCCTAACAGCGGGAAGGCCTGGTGAGCAGTTCTTC
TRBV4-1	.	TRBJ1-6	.	CASSFDAGEDSLLHF	TGCGCCAGCAGTTTCGATGCAGGGGAAGACTCACTCCTCCACTTT
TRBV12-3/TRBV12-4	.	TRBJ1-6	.	CARRRGGNSPLHF	TGTGCCAGGAGGCGTGGAGGTAATTCACCCCTCCACTTT
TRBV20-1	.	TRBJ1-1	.	CSASDLVGVLESTEAFF	TGCAGTGCTTCCGACCTCGTGGGGGTTCTTGAGAGCACTGAAGCTTTCTTT
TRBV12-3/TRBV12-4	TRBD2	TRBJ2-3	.	CASSEVALAGGTDTQYF	TGTGCCAGCAGCGAAGTCGCACTAGCGGGCGGCACAGATACGCAGTATTTT
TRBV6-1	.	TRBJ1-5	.	CASSEDGDHPQHF	TGTGCCAGCAGTGAAGATGGGGATCATCCCCAGCATTTT
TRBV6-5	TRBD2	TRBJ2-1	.	CASTLRLARGMDDQFF	TGTGCCAGCACTCTCCGACTAGCGAGAGGGATGGATGATCAGTTCTTC
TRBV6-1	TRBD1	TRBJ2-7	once	CASGVGSGGYEQYF	TGTGCCAGCGGTGTAGGGTCAGGGGGTTACGAGCAGTACTTC
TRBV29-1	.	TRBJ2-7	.	CNVVQTERIGEQYF	TGCAACGTTGTTCAGACAGAGAGGATAGGCGAGCAATACTTC
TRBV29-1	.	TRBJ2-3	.	CSVRIAVLTVTQYF	TGCAGCGTTCGAATAGCGGTGCTCACAGTTACCCAGTATTTT
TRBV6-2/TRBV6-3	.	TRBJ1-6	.	CASSYAGMLALHF	TGTGCCAGCAGTTACGCCGGGATGCTAGCCCTCCACTTT
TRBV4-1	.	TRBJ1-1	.	CASCQQQGSTEAFF	TGCGCCAGCTGCCAACAGCAGGGAAGTACTGAAGCTTTCTTT
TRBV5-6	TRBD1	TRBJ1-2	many	CASSMRQGNYGYTF	TGTGCCAGCAGCATGCGACAGGGAAACTATGGCTACACCTTC
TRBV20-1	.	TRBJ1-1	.	CSASLNRASEASF	TGCAGTGCTAGCCTAAACAGGGCCTCCGAAGCTTCCTTT
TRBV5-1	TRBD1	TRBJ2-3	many	CASSDGTGFDTQYF	TGCGCCAGCAGCGACGGGACAGGGTTTGATACGCAGTATTTT
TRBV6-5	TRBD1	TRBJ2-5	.	CACSPWTGQERTQYF	TGTGCCTGCAGTCCCTGGACAGGACAAGAGAGGACCCAGTACTTC
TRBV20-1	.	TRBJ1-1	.	CSARPVKTEAFF	TGCAGTGCCAGACCTGTGAAAACTGAAGCTTTCTTT
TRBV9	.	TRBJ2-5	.	CASSVEGGVTQYF	TGTGCCAGCAGCGTAGAAGGGGGGGTCACCCAGTACTTC
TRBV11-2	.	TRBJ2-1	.	CARSRGSAGTSSYNEQFF	TGTGCCAGGAGCCGGGGAAGTGCGGGTACGAGCTCCTACAATGAGCAGTTCTTC
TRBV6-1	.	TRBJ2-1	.	CASRVSLNNEQFF	TGTGCCAGCAGAGTGAGCCTTAACAATGAGCAGTTCTTC
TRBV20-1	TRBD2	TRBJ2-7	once	CSARPLLAYEQYF	TGCAGTGCTCGTCCCCTACTAGCGTACGAGCAGTATTTC
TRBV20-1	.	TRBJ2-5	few	CSARGIGQETQYF	TGCAGTGCTAGGGGGATAGGGCAGGAGACCCAGTACTTT
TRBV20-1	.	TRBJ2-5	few	CSARRYRETQYF	TGCAGTGCTAGGAGGTACCGAGAGACTCAGTACTTC
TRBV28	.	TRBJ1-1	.	CASSLYQREAFF	TGTGCCAGCAGTTTATATCAACGGGAGGCTTTCTTT
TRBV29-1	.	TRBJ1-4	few	CSVGGYGEKLFF	TGCAGCGTCGGGGGCTATGGTGAAAAGCTGTTTTTT
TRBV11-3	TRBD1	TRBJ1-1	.	CASSSGQVKTEAFF	TGTGCCAGCAGTTCGGGACAGGTGAAAACTGAAGCTTTCTTT
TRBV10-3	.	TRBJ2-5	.	CAITDGAETQYF	TGTGCCATCACTGATGGGGCAGAGACCCAGTACTTC
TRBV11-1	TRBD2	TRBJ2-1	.	CASSLSGGCDDEQFF	TGTGCCAGCAGCTTATCGGGAGGCTGTGATGATGAGCAGTTTTTC
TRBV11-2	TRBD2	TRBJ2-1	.	CASSSSGLAGRGKQFF	TGTGCCAGCAGCTCTTCGGGACTAGCGGGACGGGGTAAGCAGTTCTTC
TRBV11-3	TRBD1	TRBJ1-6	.	CTSSQHRDRVSTRINSHLHF	TGTACCAGCAGCCAGCACCGGGACAGGGTCTCCACTCGAATAAATTCACACCTCCACTTT
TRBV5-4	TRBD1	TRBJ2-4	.	CASSEGQLANNIQYF	TGTGCCAGCAGCGAGGGACAGCTAGCCAACAACATTCAGTACTTC
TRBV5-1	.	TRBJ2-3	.	CAISRRASTDTQYF	TGCGCCATCAGCCGGAGGGCTAGCACAGATACGCAGTATTTT
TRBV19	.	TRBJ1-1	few	CASSIGGGAEAFF	TGTGCCAGTAGTATAGGGGGGGGAGCTGAAGCTTTCTTT
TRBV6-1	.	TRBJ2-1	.	CASNESQDYNEQFF	TGTGCCAGCAATGAAAGCCAAGATTACAATGAGCAGTTCTTC
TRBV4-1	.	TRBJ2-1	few	CASSQDRRGEQFF	TGCGCCAGCAGCCAAGATAGGAGGGGGGAGCAGTTCTTC
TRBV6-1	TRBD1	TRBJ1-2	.	CASRRTGAYGYTF	TGTGCCAGCAGACGGACAGGGGCGTACGGCTACACCTTC
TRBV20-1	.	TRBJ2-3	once	CSVTGLKVNTQYF	TGCAGTGTTACGGGACTCAAAGTAAATACGCAGTATTTT
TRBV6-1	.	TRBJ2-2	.	CASSGVASEDRGAVF	TGTGCCAGCAGTGGGGTGGCCAGTGAAGACCGGGGAGCTGTTTTT
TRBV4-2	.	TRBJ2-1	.	CASSQERYLGVRGLNEQFF	TGTGCCAGCAGCCAAGAAAGGTACCTGGGTGTGCGGGGCCTAAATGAGCAGTTCTTC